Listed below are T cell receptor beta chains from one sample, sequenced in a study of cytomegalovirus exposure and HLA in healthy donors. Generated by immunoSEQ multiplex PCR, the TCRdb table keeps only in-frame clones and is missing some. This table has more than 100,000 clones, about three quarters appearing once. The specimen was PBMCs. These receptors all come from a female donor in good health and CMV-seropositive. The CDR3 runs from the conserved cysteine through the conserved F or W. Fields, in order: clone size, J gene, V gene, CDR3 protein. Clone size is given for some rows only: seen once, a few or many times, or a class if the clone is expanded.

clone size: -; J gene: TRBJ2-3; V gene: TRBV19; CDR3 protein: CASSMGGFDTQYF
clone size: -; J gene: TRBJ1-2; V gene: TRBV5-3; CDR3 protein: CARSLADRVNYGYTF
clone size: -; J gene: TRBJ2-7; V gene: TRBV6-5; CDR3 protein: CASTLGSGLIYEQYF
clone size: -; J gene: TRBJ1-1; V gene: TRBV19; CDR3 protein: CASSWTVRATEAFF
clone size: -; J gene: TRBJ1-1; V gene: TRBV21-1; CDR3 protein: CASNPGGTGGERDTEAFF
clone size: -; J gene: TRBJ1-2; V gene: TRBV6-5; CDR3 protein: CASSYSATGVGYGYTF
clone size: -; J gene: TRBJ2-2; V gene: TRBV15; CDR3 protein: CATSGGGLGRNGELFF
clone size: once; J gene: TRBJ2-5; V gene: TRBV4-1; CDR3 protein: CASSKGLAGEETQYF
clone size: -; J gene: TRBJ2-1; V gene: TRBV13; CDR3 protein: CASSRSSYNEQFF
clone size: -; J gene: TRBJ1-4; V gene: TRBV28; CDR3 protein: CASGTGVEKLFF
clone size: -; J gene: TRBJ2-3; V gene: TRBV6-4; CDR3 protein: CASSERAEDTQYF
clone size: -; J gene: TRBJ2-7; V gene: TRBV6-5; CDR3 protein: CASRPLRDSPAEQYF
clone size: -; J gene: TRBJ1-2; V gene: TRBV25-1; CDR3 protein: CASSETYIQGRSYGYTF
clone size: -; J gene: TRBJ1-4; V gene: TRBV5-5; CDR3 protein: CASSYGQGVEKLFF
clone size: -; J gene: TRBJ1-6; V gene: TRBV6-1; CDR3 protein: CASRTGNSPLHF
clone size: few; J gene: TRBJ2-5; V gene: TRBV7-3; CDR3 protein: CASSFRRERETQYF
clone size: -; J gene: TRBJ2-1; V gene: TRBV27; CDR3 protein: CASSSTGYNEQFF
clone size: -; J gene: TRBJ2-2; V gene: TRBV6-1; CDR3 protein: CASSDGMGSTGELFF
clone size: -; J gene: TRBJ2-7; V gene: TRBV6-6; CDR3 protein: CATQRQGLDFEQYF
clone size: once; J gene: TRBJ2-5; V gene: TRBV9; CDR3 protein: CASSVDQGVQETQYF
clone size: -; J gene: TRBJ1-4; V gene: TRBV10-2; CDR3 protein: CASSELRTGEKLFF
clone size: -; J gene: TRBJ2-5; V gene: TRBV7-9; CDR3 protein: CASSLGLAGVVGETQYF
clone size: -; J gene: TRBJ2-3; V gene: TRBV29-1; CDR3 protein: CSVEDYWDRGEGASTDTQYF
clone size: -; J gene: TRBJ1-1; V gene: TRBV2; CDR3 protein: CASNKGGAGFDTEAFF
clone size: -; J gene: TRBJ1-5; V gene: TRBV5-1; CDR3 protein: CASSFQGNQPQHF
clone size: -; J gene: TRBJ2-3; V gene: TRBV28; CDR3 protein: CASSLSTGVYTDTQYF
clone size: -; J gene: TRBJ2-1; V gene: TRBV4-1; CDR3 protein: CASSYAGGAYNEQFF
clone size: few; J gene: TRBJ2-7; V gene: TRBV6-6; CDR3 protein: CASSYSQQRYEQYF
clone size: -; J gene: TRBJ2-2; V gene: TRBV28; CDR3 protein: CASRPANTGGLFF
clone size: -; J gene: TRBJ2-1; V gene: TRBV25-1; CDR3 protein: CASSDKARGEQFF
clone size: -; J gene: TRBJ2-7; V gene: TRBV2; CDR3 protein: CASSDRGETYEQYF
clone size: -; J gene: TRBJ1-1; V gene: TRBV5-4; CDR3 protein: CASSPAPNHYAEAFF
clone size: -; J gene: TRBJ2-7; V gene: TRBV6-6; CDR3 protein: CASSYGGMLAGEKQYF
clone size: -; J gene: TRBJ1-2; V gene: TRBV6-5; CDR3 protein: CASSFRDPGVLGYTF
clone size: -; J gene: TRBJ1-3; V gene: TRBV28; CDR3 protein: CASRPEGAKGFLNTIYF
clone size: -; J gene: TRBJ2-5; V gene: TRBV10-3; CDR3 protein: CAARESAQETQYF
clone size: -; J gene: TRBJ2-2; V gene: TRBV5-1; CDR3 protein: CASSLGLAGTGELFF
clone size: -; J gene: TRBJ1-1; V gene: TRBV2; CDR3 protein: CASSPQGPEAFF
clone size: -; J gene: TRBJ1-1; V gene: TRBV20-1; CDR3 protein: CSARVTEAFF
clone size: -; J gene: TRBJ2-7; V gene: TRBV27; CDR3 protein: CASSRQGPYEQYF
clone size: -; J gene: TRBJ2-6; V gene: TRBV5-4; CDR3 protein: CASSFLRVTGANVLTF
clone size: -; J gene: TRBJ2-6; V gene: TRBV29-1; CDR3 protein: CSVETQRGLGANVLTF
clone size: -; J gene: TRBJ1-4; V gene: TRBV11-2; CDR3 protein: CASSFDRVNEKLFF
clone size: -; J gene: TRBJ1-6; V gene: TRBV6-1; CDR3 protein: CASSEPGHPNSPLHF
clone size: -; J gene: TRBJ2-1; V gene: TRBV19; CDR3 protein: CASSGSSYNEQFF
clone size: -; J gene: TRBJ2-7; V gene: TRBV19; CDR3 protein: CASSSGTSGDYEQYF
clone size: once; J gene: TRBJ2-4; V gene: TRBV2; CDR3 protein: CASSDRGLAGGAKNIQYF
clone size: -; J gene: TRBJ2-7; V gene: TRBV7-7; CDR3 protein: CASSLGPSSYEQYF
clone size: -; J gene: TRBJ1-2; V gene: TRBV5-1; CDR3 protein: CASRRDASYGYTF
clone size: -; J gene: TRBJ1-2; V gene: TRBV5-4; CDR3 protein: CASSLAGERTNYGYTF
clone size: -; J gene: TRBJ2-2; V gene: TRBV7-2; CDR3 protein: CASSSFRQDKELFF
clone size: -; J gene: TRBJ2-7; V gene: TRBV6-6; CDR3 protein: CASSHTISGGNYEQYF